This paragraph reports one TCR beta chain. Its antigen remains unidentified. The sample originates from a study of PD-1 blockade in classical Hodgkin lymphoma. Findings and limits, study-wide: Among the patients, those starting nivolumab under 1 year after ASCT were excluded. As was reported, newly diagnosed patients showed lower baseline TCR diversity than healthy donors did.

Sequencing used immunoSEQ multiplex PCR; TCRdb keeps in-frame clones, though not all of them. The sample holds around 30,000 clones, approximately 85% seen once. Exposure to brentuximab vedotin varied, and each patient had relapsed following autologous stem cell transplantation. The receptor's source is a human donor with classical Hodgkin lymphoma. The source material was peripheral blood mononuclear cells (PBMCs), sampled at baseline.

The CDR3 region is CASRQPGQASGYTF. The CDR3, as DNA: TGTGCCAGCAGGCAGCCGGGACAGGCAAGTGGCTACACCTTC. The V gene is TRBV6-6, the J gene TRBJ1-2; 8 bases line up with TRBD1. J gave up 7 bases and V 6 bases, and 10 bases lay outside the gene matches. Germline assignment: CDR1 MNHNY and CDR2 SVGAGI (reference sequence). The CDR3 length is 14 residues.